Presented here are 25 T cell receptor beta chains from one specimen sequenced in a study of cytomegalovirus exposure and HLA in healthy donors. Researchers ran the PCR with 60 Vbeta and 13 Jbeta primers. The method was immunoSEQ multiplex PCR; TCRdb's version includes in-frame clones alone and lacks a portion of them. The sample holds about 150,000 clones, approximately 87% seen once. Sequenced sample: PBMCs. These receptor sequences come from a woman aged 25 to 39 in good health and CMV-seronegative.

The chain couples TRBV13 to TRBJ2-2; 9 positions match TRBD1. After removal of 0 bases from V and 0 bases from J, the junction contained 5 bases not matched to a gene. CDR1 PRHDT and CDR2 FYEKMQ come from the germline V gene (reference sequence). The CDR3 spans 18 residues. CDR3 sequence (DNA): TGTGCCAGCAGCTTAGGCCCCCGGACAGGGGCGAACACCGGGGAGCTGTTTTTT. Translation gives CASSLGPRTGANTGELFF. Full variable domain (missing parts from reference TRBV13 and TRBJ2-2): AAGVIQSPRHLIKEKRETATLKCYPIPRHDTVYWYQQGPGQDPQFLISFYEKMQSDKGSIPDRFSAQQFSDYHSELNMSSLELGDSALYFCASSLGPRTGANTGELFFGEGSRLTVL.

The rearrangement links TRBV7-8 to TRBJ2-7, with TRBD1 identical over 7 bases. V lost 1 base and J lost 1; bases outside the gene matches: 7. CDR1 is SGHVS and CDR2 is FQNEAQ in the germline V gene. The CDR3 contains 16 residues. CDR3 nucleotide sequence: TGTGCCAGCAGCTTAGGAAGGACAGGACCTTCCTACGAGCAGTACTTC. Translated, it gives CASSLGRTGPSYEQYF.

J is TRBJ1-2 and V is TRBV18; unclear D gene. Trimming took off 0 bases at V and 2 bases at J, with 7 bases between the two ends. The CDR3 loop spans 14 amino acids. Germline V gene lookup returns CDR1 KGHSH and CDR2 LQKENI. The CDR3 spells CASSPPGRNYGYTF. CDR3 DNA sequence: TGTGCCAGCTCACCACCGGGCAGGAACTATGGCTACACCTTC.

The rearrangement uses TRBV5-1 and TRBJ2-7; 10 nucleotides match TRBD2. V was clipped by 5 bases and J by 0 bases; unmatched bases: 8. CDR3 length: 16 residues. Per germline, CDR1 SGHRS and CDR2 YFSETQ. CDR3 bases: TGCGCCAGCAGTTCGGGCGGACTAGCGGTCTCCTACGAGCAGTACTTC. This translates into CASSSGGLAVSYEQYF.

The chain uses TRBV11-1 and TRBJ1-1; possible D gene TRBD1, 6 bases. Germline-derived CDR1 and CDR2 are SGHAT and FQDESV (reference sequence). V dropped 5 bases and J dropped 8 bases, with 12 bases sitting between them. CDR3 size: 12 residues. CDR3: CASSGSDREAFF. CDR3 DNA: TGTGCCAGCAGCGGCTCAGACAGGGAAGCTTTCTTT.

This clone showed up just once. The chain couples TRBV19 to TRBJ2-7, with 9 positions matching TRBD2. V shed 6 bases and J 0 bases; nucleotides not matched to a gene: 6. CDR1 and CDR2 (germline): LNHDA, SQIVND (reference sequence). The CDR3 extends over 15 amino acids. CDR3 sequence (DNA): TGTGCCAGTAGCATCAGCGGGGGGCGCTCCTACGAGCAGTACTTC. It encodes CASSISGGRSYEQYF.

The V call is TRBV19, the J call TRBJ1-5; 11 bases match TRBD1. The CDR3 has 17 residues. V trimming: 5 bases; J trimming: 5 bases; junction bases outside the gene matches: 11. Per germline, CDR1 LNHDA and CDR2 SQIVND (reference sequence). The CDR3, as DNA: TGTGCCAGTAGTTCCCTTCTACCGGGACAGGGGGATCAGCCCCAGCATTTT. Residues: CASSSLLPGQGDQPQHF.

The chain joins TRBV5-4 to TRBJ2-5; 9 bases align to TRBD2. V lost 7 bases, J lost 4 bases, and 11 bases stayed unmatched. The CDR3 has 15 amino acids. Germline CDR1 SGHNT, CDR2 YYREEE (reference sequence). The CDR3 DNA reads TGTGCCAGCTCTCTGGATATGCGGGAGGGAGAGACCCAGTACTTC. It translates to CASSLDMREGETQYF.

This sequence joins TRBV2 and TRBJ2-2; 13 bases line up with TRBD2. V was pared by 6 bases and J by 7 bases, with 5 bases of the junction left unmatched. The CDR3 runs to 15 residues. CDR1 and CDR2 from the germline V gene are SNHLY and FYNNEI. CDR3 amino acids: CASRGLAGVLGELFF. Written as DNA, the CDR3 is TGTGCCAGCAGAGGACTAGCGGGAGTCCTCGGGGAGCTGTTTTTT.

The chain joins TRBV7-9 to TRBJ1-1; D gene unclear. The CDR3 has 11 residues. Germline CDR1 and CDR2: SEHNR and FQNEAQ (reference sequence). Trimming removed 5 bases at V and 10 bases at J, with 11 bases between. DNA for the CDR3: TGTGCCAGCAGCCCCGGTGGGAGAGCTTTCTTT. Its protein product is CASSPGGRAFF.

The chain joins TRBV5-8 to TRBJ2-2, with D possibly TRBD1 on 6 matching bases. Between the trimmed V and J ends, which lost 1 base and 5 bases, there was a span of 12 bases. The CDR3 runs 15 residues. CDR1 and CDR2 (germline): SGHTS, YDEGEE. In DNA form, the CDR3 reads TGTGCCAGCAGCTTGCTAGGGGGAAAAACCGGGGAGCTGTTTTTT. Translating it yields CASSLLGGKTGELFF.

The chain's CDR3 is CATPQRYSNQPQHF. In DNA, the CDR3 is TGTGCCACCCCACAGAGATATAGCAATCAGCCCCAGCATTTT. V is TRBV6-5 and J is TRBJ1-5; the D is unclear. Trimming shortened V by 10 bases and J by 0 bases, and 13 bases separated the two germline ends. Germline V lookup: CDR1 MNHEY, CDR2 SVGAGI. The CDR3 is 14 amino acids.

J is TRBJ1-6 and V is TRBV4-1; the D gene is possibly TRBD1 (5 bases). Between the trimmed V and J ends, which lost 1 base and 0 bases, there was a span of 10 bases. The CDR3 covers 17 residues. CDR1 MGHRA and CDR2 YSYEKL come from the germline V gene. The CDR3 sequence is CASSQGAGYSYNSPLHF. The CDR3 DNA reads TGCGCCAGCAGCCAAGGGGCAGGGTACTCCTATAATTCACCCCTCCACTTT.

The genes are TRBV27 and TRBJ1-4; possibly TRBD1 for D (6 bases). V was cut by 7 bases and J by 1 base, with 10 bases left in between. The CDR3 is 14 amino acids. Germline CDR1 and CDR2: MNHEY and SMNVEV (reference sequence). The CDR3 DNA sequence: TGTGCCAGCAAAGGGGGGGGAACTAATGAAAAACTGTTTTTT. This translates into CASKGGGTNEKLFF.

The V and J genes are TRBV28 and TRBJ2-4; weak D call: TRBD2 (5 bases). V was shortened by 3 bases and J by 2 bases, with 14 bases between the two germline ends. Germline CDR1 and CDR2: MDHEN and SYDVKM. This CDR3 is 16 amino acids long. The CDR3 sequence: CASSFGRTSSKNIQYF. CDR3 in DNA: TGTGCCAGCAGTTTCGGCAGGACTTCTTCCAAAAACATTCAGTACTTC.

The CDR3 DNA is TGTGCCAGCAGCTTAGCAGGTCTAGCAGTCACAGATACGCAGTATTTT. Its protein is CASSLAGLAVTDTQYF. The genes are TRBV11-2 and TRBJ2-3; a possible D gene is TRBD2 (5 bases). The CDR3 covers 16 residues. Germline CDR1 and CDR2: SGHAT and FQNNGV. Trimming took off 1 base at V and 2 bases at J, with 13 bases between the two ends.

CDR3 sequence reads: CASSIVFPTGTYNEQFF. DNA of the CDR3: TGTGCCAGTAGTATAGTTTTCCCTACAGGAACCTACAATGAGCAGTTCTTC. This sequence joins TRBV19 and TRBJ2-1; D may be TRBD1 (5 bases). The V gene lost 1 base and the J gene lost 2 bases, with 15 bases spanning the gap. Germline V lookup: CDR1 LNHDA, CDR2 SQIVND (reference sequence). There are 17 residues in the CDR3.

V is TRBV30 and J is TRBJ1-1; D remains ambiguous. The V gene lost 1 base and the J gene lost 4 bases, with 10 bases spanning the gap. Germline CDR1 is GTSNPN and CDR2 is SVGIG (reference sequence). The CDR3 contains 13 residues. CDR3 residues: CAWSAHHGTEAFF. CDR3 coding DNA: TGTGCCTGGAGTGCCCACCACGGCACTGAAGCTTTCTTT. Variable domain in full (rest from reference TRBV30 and TRBJ1-1): SQTIHQWPATLVQPVGSPLSLECTVEGTSNPNLYWYRQAAGRGLQLLFYSVGIGQISSEVPQNLSASRPQDRQFILSSKKLLLSDSGFYLCAWSAHHGTEAFFGQGTRLTVV.

The V gene is TRBV2, the J gene TRBJ2-1; the match to TRBD1 covers 7 bases. This CDR3 is 15 amino acids long. Trimming at V came to 4 bases and at J to 3 bases, leaving 6 bases not matched to a gene. The germline V gene has CDR1 SNHLY and CDR2 FYNNEI. CDR3: CASSALTGIYNEQFF. CDR3 DNA: TGTGCCAGCAGTGCCTTGACAGGGATCTACAATGAGCAGTTCTTC.

This chain uses TRBV2 with TRBJ2-3, with TRBD2 matching 11 bases. V shed 9 bases and J 2 bases; nucleotides not matched to a gene: 1. The CDR3 runs 13 residues. Germline-derived CDR1 and CDR2 are SNHLY and FYNNEI. This CDR3 is CARTSGNTDTQYF. The CDR3 nucleotides are TGTGCCAGGACTAGCGGGAACACAGATACGCAGTATTTT.

The rearrangement joins TRBV15 to TRBJ1-1; 8 bases are shared with TRBD1. CDR1 is LNHNV and CDR2 is YYDKDF in the germline V gene (reference sequence). The CDR3 covers 21 residues. Trimming removed 0 bases from V and 4 bases from J; junction bases left unmatched: 22. The CDR3, as DNA: TGTGCCACCAGCAGAGATTCCCTTGCCTCGAGGGGCCTAACAGGGGGCACTGAAGCTTTCTTT. Translation gives CATSRDSLASRGLTGGTEAFF.

The J gene is TRBJ2-3, the V gene TRBV10-3, with TRBD2 identical over 11 bases. The ends lost 10 bases at V and 1 base at J; junction bases unmatched: 4. The CDR3 totals 14 residues. The germline gives CDR1 ENHRY, CDR2 SYGVKD. CDR3 nucleotides: TGTGCCACAAGGACTAGCGGGCGCACAGATACGCAGTATTTT. Translation: CATRTSGRTDTQYF.

J is TRBJ2-3 and V is TRBV4-1, with 8 bases identical to TRBD1. Trimming removed 6 bases from V and 1 base from J; junction bases left unmatched: 15. The germline V gene encodes CDR1 MGHRA and CDR2 YSYEKL. The CDR3 spans 18 residues. The CDR3 loop is CASSPAQGAMRGTDTQYF. CDR3 nucleotide sequence: TGCGCCAGCAGTCCCGCCCAGGGGGCGATGAGGGGCACAGATACGCAGTATTTT.

The rearrangement uses TRBV4-3 and TRBJ1-1, with a tentative D call TRBD1 (6 bases). V was shortened by 0 bases and J by 5 bases, with 13 bases between the two germline ends. The CDR3 is made up of 15 amino acids. Germline CDR1 LGHNA, CDR2 YSLEER. CDR3 sequence reads: CASSQDSGVRTEAFF. In DNA form, the CDR3 reads TGCGCCAGCAGCCAAGACTCAGGGGTCAGGACTGAAGCTTTCTTT.

This chain joins TRBV5-1 and TRBJ2-6; D is possibly TRBD2 (6 bases). Germline lookup yields CDR1 SGHRS and CDR2 YFSETQ. Trimming took 3 bases from V and 0 from J, leaving 16 bases between them. The CDR3 contains 18 residues. The chain's CDR3 is CASSSLGGLDSGANVLTF. CDR3 nucleotide sequence: TGCGCCAGCAGCTCCCTCGGGGGACTGGACTCTGGGGCCAACGTCCTGACTTTC.